Described below is a single T cell receptor (beta chain) sequence and its context. The antigen remains undetermined. This specimen comes from a study of post-analysis software for immune sequencing data. Study details: Multiple sclerosis in the patients followed relapsing-remitting, secondary progressive and progressive-relapsing courses. Study-level results: TRBV5-6, TRBV5-1 and TRBV20-1 belonged to a set of roughly 5 TRBV segments that were more frequent in patients than controls. Strong co-clustering by F measure was evident for samples that had been prepared in the same batch. Relative to controls, patients with multiple sclerosis showed significantly lower normalized Chao1 diversity.

Germline loops: CDR1 MNHEY, CDR2 SMNVEV (reference sequence). This CDR3 comprises 17 residues. The junction had 15 bases not matched to a gene; V was cut back by 5 bases and J by 6 bases. The TCR beta cDNA libraries contained unique molecular identifiers. With about 0.95 to 10 million T cells as the source, a few hundred thousand cDNA molecules resulted. TCRdb called the PCR reads again in MiXCR, with one record for every CDR3 protein. Counted here are 750,000 to 950,000 distinct CDR3 sequences, around 50% occurring once; the ten biggest clones make up around 4.5%. V gene TRBV27 combines with J gene TRBJ1-2; 10 bases line up with TRBD1. The sequenced sample was blood. This TCR was sampled from a girl between 10 and 17 years old with multiple sclerosis. DNA for the CDR3: TGTGCCAGCAGTCACCTTAACCGGGACAGGGGTGTACATGGCTACACCTTC. This encodes CASSHLNRDRGVHGYTF.